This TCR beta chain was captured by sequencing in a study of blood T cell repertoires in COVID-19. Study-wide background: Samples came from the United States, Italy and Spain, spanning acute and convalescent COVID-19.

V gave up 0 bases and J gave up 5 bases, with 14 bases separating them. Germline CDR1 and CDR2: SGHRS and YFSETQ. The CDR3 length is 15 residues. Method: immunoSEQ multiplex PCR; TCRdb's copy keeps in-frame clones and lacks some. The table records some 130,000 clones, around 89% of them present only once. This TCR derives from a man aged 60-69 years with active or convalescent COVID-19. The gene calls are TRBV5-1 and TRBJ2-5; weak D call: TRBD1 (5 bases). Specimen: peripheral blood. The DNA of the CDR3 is TGCGCCAGCAGCTTGGATGGCAGGGCTGGCGAGACCCAGTACTTC. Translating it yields CASSLDGRAGETQYF.